This TCR beta chain was captured by sequencing in a study of spatial heterogeneity in lung cancer. Study as a whole: In the raw reads, each unique TCR and UMI combination was present more than ten times on average. Findings and caveats of the study: Intratumoral expanded alpha and beta TCR counts were found to track tumor mutation counts.

The time point here: sample taken at primary tumor resection. Each CDR3 protein is one row after TCRdb ran MiXCR on the 5' RACE reads. The table shows 4,500 to 5,000 distinct CDR3 sequences, with 9.5% to 15% occurring only once. V was pared by 4 bases and J by 4 bases, with 12 bases of the junction left unmatched. The germline V gene encodes CDR1 MDHEN and CDR2 SYDVKM. This CDR3 region has 17 residues. This clonotype qualifies as medium-sized. Its antigen is not known. Here the sequenced sample was lung tumor tissue, taken at surgery. This TCR was recovered from a male donor with early-stage non-small cell lung cancer. The chain joins TRBV28 to TRBJ2-3, with 9 bases aligning to TRBD1. The CDR3 DNA follows: TGTGCCAGCAGTTCGGGACAGGGAGGAGGTAGCGCAGATACGCAGTATTTT. Translating gives CASSSGQGGGSADTQYF.